This T cell receptor beta chain was recovered during a study of beta chain features in type 1 diabetes. Background on the study: Summed over all samples, the examined sorted cells came to roughly 110 million. Study observations and caveats: Patients showed naive, central memory and Treg TCRB repertoires that appeared more similar than those of healthy donors.

Via CD45RO/CCR7/CD25/CD127/CD95/CD27, cells of the CD4+ naive, central memory, regulatory and stem cell-like memory subsets were sorted. Sequenced material consisted of expressed TCRB transcripts (all of the isolated RNA was reverse transcribed). Some clones are missing from TCRdb's copy, which holds only in-frame ones; the method was immunoSEQ multiplex PCR. The sample gives hundreds of thousands of clones, around 9.6% of which show up once; under 0.035% is in the top ten. The table lists this clone with many counts. Its target is unknown. This CDR3 has 15 amino acids. J was trimmed by 0 bases and V by 5 bases; bases with no gene match: 4. Per germline, CDR1 SEHNR and CDR2 FQNEAQ (reference sequence).

The sequencing input was naive CD4+ T cells from blood. This rearrangement joins TRBV7-9 to TRBJ2-1; 7 bases line up with TRBD1. This TCR derives from a woman aged 18-29 years in good health. CDR3 in DNA: TGTGCCAGCAGCCTCCGGGACAGCTCCTACAATGAGCAGTTCTTC. Translated: CASSLRDSSYNEQFF. The variable domain in full, completed from reference TRBV7-9 and TRBJ2-1, reads DTGVSQNPRHKITKRGQNVTFRCDPISEHNRLYWYRQTLGQGPEFLTYFQNEAQLEKSRLLSDRFSAERPKGSFSTLEIQRTEQGDSAMYLCASSLRDSSYNEQFFGPGTRLTVL.